A single sample is the source of the 26 T cell receptor beta chains below, sequenced in a study of shared clonotypes between healthy human individuals. Sequencing was performed with immunoSEQ multiplex PCR; in TCRdb, only in-frame clones are kept and a portion is missing. The sample carries 2 million to 2.5 million clones, approximately 96% recorded once. The sequencing sample was made of naive CD4+ T cells sorted from blood. Specified subset: CD45RA+ positively selected. The receptors derive from a man between 18 and 35 years old in good health.

The chain couples TRBV7-6 to TRBJ2-1; TRBD2 agrees at 13 bases. CDR3 size: 17 residues. Germline V gene sequence: CDR1 SGHVS, CDR2 FNYEAQ. The V and J ends lost 5 bases and 5 bases, in that order; junction bases with no gene match: 9. In DNA form, the CDR3 reads TGTGCCAGCAGCGCTGAACTAGCGGGGGGGCCCCACAATGAGCAGTTCTTC. Encoded protein: CASSAELAGGPHNEQFF. The full variable domain, in which reference TRBV7-6 and TRBJ2-1 provide the parts outside the CDR3, is GAGVSQSPRYKVTKRGQDVALRCDPISGHVSLYWYRQALGQGPEFLTYFNYEAQQDKSGLPNDRFSAERPEGSISTLTIQRTEQRDSAMYRCASSAELAGGPHNEQFFGPGTRLTVL.

The table lists this clone with a count of one. This rearrangement joins TRBV4-2 to TRBJ1-6; D is undetermined. CDR1 and CDR2 (germline): LGHNA, YNFKEQ. Trimming shortened V by 0 bases and J by 0 bases, and 12 bases separated the two germline ends. This CDR3 is 18 amino acids long. The DNA of the CDR3 is TGTGCCAGCAGCCAAGATATCAGTTCGAGCTCCTATAATTCACCCCTCCACTTT. As protein: CASSQDISSSSYNSPLHF.

As to this clone: One junction end does not reproduce the germline sequence, and a read error may be involved. The rearrangement links TRBV25-1 to TRBJ2-1; 10 bases align to TRBD1. Germline values: CDR1 MGHDK, CDR2 SYGVNS. The CDR3 runs to 17 residues. The CDR3 nucleotides read TGTGCCAGCAGTGAATCCCCCGGGACAGGGGACTACAATGAACAGTTCTTC. Its translation: CASSESPGTGDYNEQFF.

V gene TRBV28 combines with J gene TRBJ2-5; D perhaps matches TRBD2 (7 bases). With 8 bases removed from V and 4 bases from J, the gap between germline ends came to 20 bases. From germline, CDR1 is MDHEN and CDR2 SYDVKM. This CDR3 is 15 amino acids long. CDR3 residues: CASGEQGGVIETQYF. CDR3 sequence (DNA): TGTGCCAGCGGGGAACAGGGAGGGGTGATAGAGACCCAGTACTTC.

The J gene is TRBJ2-7, the V gene TRBV2; 14 bases line up with TRBD2. The CDR3 has 17 residues. Germline loops: CDR1 SNHLY, CDR2 FYNNEI. Losses at the gene ends were 4 bases for V and 3 bases for J; bases not matched to a gene: 8. The CDR3 sequence: CASSVGTSGSSLYEQYF. The CDR3 DNA is TGTGCCAGCAGTGTCGGGACTAGCGGGAGTTCCCTCTACGAGCAGTACTTC.

The chain combines TRBV19 with TRBJ2-3; the D gene is possibly TRBD2 (5 bases). The CDR3 contains 14 residues. Per germline, CDR1 LNHDA and CDR2 SQIVND (reference sequence). Trimming took off 1 base at V and 6 bases at J, with 11 bases between the two ends. CDR3 amino acids: CASSIAGSWDTQYF. Written as DNA, the CDR3 is TGTGCCAGTAGTATAGCGGGAAGTTGGGATACGCAGTATTTT.

The chain has TRBV2 and TRBJ2-1; 10 nucleotides align to TRBD2. Looked up from germline, CDR1 is SNHLY and CDR2 is FYNNEI. The CDR3 loop spans 14 amino acids. Unmatched junction bases numbered 3, after V lost 4 bases and J lost 6 bases. In DNA form, the CDR3 reads TGTGCCAGCAGTGGAATAGCGGGGGGCAATGAGCAGTTCTTC. This gives the protein CASSGIAGGNEQFF. The whole variable domain, remainder taken from reference TRBV2 and TRBJ2-1, is EPEVTQTPSHQVTQMGQEVILRCVPISNHLYFYWYRQILGQKVEFLVSFYNNEISEKSEIFDDQFSVERPDGSNFTLKIRSTKLEDSAMYFCASSGIAGGNEQFFGPGTRLTVL.

The chain joins TRBV6-5 to TRBJ2-3, with TRBD1 matching 7 bases. The CDR3 totals 15 residues. J was trimmed by 5 bases and V by 6 bases; bases with no gene match: 11. The germline V gene encodes CDR1 MNHEY and CDR2 SVGAGI. The CDR3 DNA reads as TGTGCCAGCAGCCCGACAGGGCCAGGGAAAGATACGCAGTATTTT. This sequence encodes CASSPTGPGKDTQYF.

The chain has TRBV9 and TRBJ2-7, with 8 bases identical to TRBD2. V lost 2 bases, J lost 2 bases, and 6 bases stayed unmatched. The CDR3 is 15 amino acids. Germline V lookup: CDR1 SGDLS, CDR2 YYNGEE. In DNA form, the CDR3 reads TGTGCCAGCAGCGTGTTAGCGGGGTACCCCTACGAGCAGTACTTC. Translation gives CASSVLAGYPYEQYF.

V usage is TRBV6-1 and J usage is TRBJ2-2, with D hard to call. CDR1 is MNHNS and CDR2 is SASEGT in the germline V gene. Trimming pared 1 base from V and 2 bases from J, leaving 8 bases between. This CDR3 is 15 amino acids long. CDR3 in DNA: TGTGCCAGCAGTGAAGTCTCCATTAACACCGGGGAGCTGTTTTTT. Translation: CASSEVSINTGELFF.

The V gene is TRBV29-1, the J gene TRBJ1-1, with D tentatively TRBD1 (6 bases). Trimming left V 0 bases short and J 7 bases short, with 18 bases between. The CDR3 is made up of 15 amino acids. CDR1 is SQVTM, CDR2 ANQGSEA, per germline. The CDR3 sequence: CSVEDRGGRGFEAFF. For the CDR3, the DNA is TGCAGCGTTGAAGATAGAGGGGGACGTGGGTTTGAAGCTTTCTTT.

This CDR3 is CAIGTGGSGTNEKLFF. CDR3 in DNA: TGTGCCATCGGGACAGGGGGCTCCGGCACTAATGAAAAACTGTTTTTT. The chain combines TRBV10-3 with TRBJ1-4; 12 bases map to TRBD1. The V segment lost 8 bases and the J segment 2 bases; nucleotides outside the gene matches: 6. Germline V gene sequence: CDR1 ENHRY, CDR2 SYGVKD. The CDR3 runs 16 residues.

The chain employs TRBV15 and TRBJ2-3, with 9 bases that match TRBD2. V trimming: 4 bases; J trimming: 6 bases; junction bases outside the gene matches: 14. The CDR3 extends over 17 amino acids. CDR1 is LNHNV and CDR2 is YYDKDF in the germline V gene (reference sequence). The CDR3 protein is CATSTNSGSTGVDTQYF. The CDR3 DNA follows: TGTGCCACCAGCACGAATAGCGGGAGTACGGGGGTTGATACGCAGTATTTT.

This rearrangement joins TRBV7-9 to TRBJ2-7, with TRBD2 matching 9 bases. CDR1 and CDR2 (germline): SEHNR, FQNEAQ (reference sequence). V lost 0 bases, J lost 6 bases, and 6 bases stayed unmatched. The CDR3 runs to 15 residues. This CDR3 reads CASSLARLADSEQYF. In DNA, the CDR3 is TGTGCCAGCAGCTTAGCGAGACTAGCGGATTCCGAGCAGTACTTC.

The V call is TRBV10-3, the J call TRBJ1-1; D is possibly TRBD1 (5 bases). CDR1 is ENHRY, CDR2 SYGVKD, per germline. Trimming shortened V by 4 bases and J by 8 bases, and 20 bases separated the two germline ends. The CDR3 spans 15 residues. Here the CDR3 DNA reads TGTGCCATCAGTGCACTTCGCGACAGACGCCTGGAAGCTTTCTTT. Translating gives CAISALRDRRLEAFF.

The chain uses TRBV9 and TRBJ1-4; a weak D match, TRBD1 (5 bases). Germline V gene data show CDR1 as SGDLS and CDR2 as YYNGEE. The V and J ends lost 0 bases and 8 bases respectively, with 11 bases between them. The CDR3 length is 14 residues. The CDR3 loop is CASSVAGGREKLFF. In DNA, the CDR3 is TGTGCCAGCAGCGTAGCCGGGGGACGAGAAAAACTGTTTTTT.

The chain links TRBV2 to TRBJ1-1, with D possibly being TRBD1 (5 bases). CDR1 and CDR2 (germline): SNHLY, FYNNEI. V gave up 5 bases and J gave up 1 base, with 14 bases separating them. The CDR3 consists of 15 residues. The CDR3 reads CASSLQLGANTEAFF. CDR3 sequence (DNA): TGTGCCAGCAGTCTACAGTTAGGGGCGAACACTGAAGCTTTCTTT.

As regards this clone: Other nucleotide sequences from this sample produce the same CDR3. The chain links TRBV6-6 to TRBJ1-6, with a weak D call TRBD1 (5 bases). The CDR3 totals 15 residues. Germline CDR1 reads MNHNY; CDR2 reads SVGAGI (reference sequence). V was cut by 2 bases and J by 7 bases, with 12 bases left in between. DNA of the CDR3: TGTGCCAGCAGTTACGGTCAGGGTGGAAATTCACCCCTCCACTTT. Translated, it gives CASSYGQGGNSPLHF.

The rearrangement uses TRBV27 and TRBJ1-2, with D uncertain. V lost 5 bases to trimming and J lost 7 bases, with 17 bases between them. The germline CDR1 and CDR2 sequences are MNHEY and SMNVEV (reference sequence). The CDR3 contains 14 residues. DNA of the CDR3: TGTGCCAGCAGTCCTTTGCTCCCGACGGGTGGCTACACCTTC. Its protein product is CASSPLLPTGGYTF.

J is TRBJ1-1 and V is TRBV28; D is perhaps TRBD1 (5 bases). CDR3 size: 16 residues. Trimming cost V 4 bases and J 0 bases, with 15 bases left between them. Germline V gives CDR1 MDHEN, CDR2 SYDVKM. The CDR3 DNA reads as TGTGCCAGCAGTTCGACTTACAGGCAGATGAACACTGAAGCTTTCTTT. Its translation is CASSSTYRQMNTEAFF.

The rearrangement joins TRBV30 to TRBJ1-2; D call uncertain. Trimming removed 2 bases at V and 4 bases at J, with 8 bases between. The CDR3 is 12 amino acids. The germline gives CDR1 GTSNPN, CDR2 SVGIG (reference sequence). The CDR3 region is CAWSLESYGYTF. CDR3 bases: TGTGCCTGGAGTTTGGAGAGCTATGGCTACACCTTC. Full variable domain (missing parts from reference TRBV30 and TRBJ1-2): SQTIHQWPATLVQPVGSPLSLECTVEGTSNPNLYWYRQAAGRGLQLLFYSVGIGQISSEVPQNLSASRPQDRQFILSSKKLLLSDSGFYLCAWSLESYGYTFGSGTRLTVV.

In DNA, the CDR3 is TGCAGCGCCGGGCGGGGACTAGGGATCCACGAGCAGTACTTC. Its protein is CSAGRGLGIHEQYF. The V call is TRBV29-1, the J call TRBJ2-7, with TRBD2 identical over 8 bases. Germline V gene lookup returns CDR1 SQVTM and CDR2 ANQGSEA. J was trimmed by 5 bases and V by 7 bases; bases with no gene match: 13. This CDR3 is 14 amino acids long.

As concerns this clone: Other DNA sequences in this sample translate to the same CDR3. The rearrangement joins TRBV10-1 to TRBJ1-2; D is possibly TRBD1 (5 bases). The germline V and J ends were trimmed by 3 bases and 5 bases, with 10 bases remaining between them. Germline V gene data show CDR1 as WNHNN and CDR2 as SYGVQD (reference sequence). This CDR3 is built from 13 residues. CDR3 in amino acids: CASSESQGYGYTF. The CDR3, as DNA: TGCGCCAGCAGTGAATCCCAGGGATATGGCTACACCTTC.

The chain uses TRBV20-1 and TRBJ2-5; D is uncertain. Looked up from germline, CDR1 is DFQATT and CDR2 is SNEGSKA (reference sequence). With 6 bases removed from V and 7 bases from J, the gap between germline ends came to 9 bases. The CDR3 length is 10 residues. This CDR3 is CSALYGTQYF. CDR3 nucleotide sequence: TGCAGTGCCCTGTATGGGACCCAGTACTTC.

The genes are TRBV28 and TRBJ2-4; D uncertain. V lost 3 bases and J lost 7, with 16 bases in between. The CDR3 has 15 residues. Germline V lookup: CDR1 MDHEN, CDR2 SYDVKM. The CDR3 is CASSFYEWETNIQYF. The DNA of the CDR3 is TGTGCCAGCAGTTTTTATGAGTGGGAAACGAACATTCAGTACTTC.

The chain uses TRBV6-1 and TRBJ1-5; D possibly corresponds to TRBD1 (5 bases). The CDR3 totals 15 residues. With 9 bases removed from V and 3 bases from J, the gap between germline ends came to 18 bases. CDR1 MNHNS and CDR2 SASEGT come from the germline V gene. CDR3 DNA: TGTGCCAGTATTACAGGTCACGCCATCAATCAGCCCCAGCATTTT. Amino acid sequence: CASITGHAINQPQHF.